This TCR beta chain was sequenced for a study of blood T cell repertoires in COVID-19. Study information: Collection of acute and convalescent COVID-19 samples took place in the United States, Italy and Spain. T cells, B-cell-depleted T cells, or PBMCs provided the cDNA or gDNA that served as material.

Authors' methods: Amplification from reference gene primers served as the basis for estimated nucleated cell counts. Method: immunoSEQ multiplex PCR; TCRdb's copy keeps in-frame clones and lacks some. V and J calls and clone size are given by that table; D and trimming were obtained from the DNA. This table holds under 70,000 clones, less than 90% found once. The germline V gene encodes CDR1 SGHRS and CDR2 YFSETQ. Trimming removed 0 bases at V and 7 bases at J, with 16 bases between. This CDR3 region has 16 residues. This receptor was identified in a woman older than 75 with acute or convalescent COVID-19. The source material was peripheral blood. The rearrangement uses TRBV5-1 and TRBJ1-4; maybe TRBD1 (6 bases). CDR3 protein: CASSLEGTKNSEKLFF. In DNA, the CDR3 is TGCGCCAGCAGCTTGGAGGGGACAAAAAATAGTGAAAAACTGTTTTTT.